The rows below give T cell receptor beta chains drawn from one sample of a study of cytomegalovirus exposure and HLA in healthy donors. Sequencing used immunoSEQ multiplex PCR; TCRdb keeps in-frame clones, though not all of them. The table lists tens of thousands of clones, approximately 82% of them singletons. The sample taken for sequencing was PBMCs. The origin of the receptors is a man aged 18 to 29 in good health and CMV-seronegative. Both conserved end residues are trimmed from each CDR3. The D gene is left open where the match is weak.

ASGSWTGVGGELF,TRBJ2-2,TRBD1,TRBV12-5
ASSFIGSRVAGNTIY,TRBJ1-3,-,TRBV19
ASSLRGLASSTGELF,TRBJ2-2,-,TRBV13
ASSPDSFQETQY,TRBJ2-5,-,TRBV7-7
ASSQENRGHIEAF,TRBJ1-1,TRBD1,TRBV4-1
ASSPLGWQGIKNEQY,TRBJ2-7,-,TRBV7-3
ASSLDRALYNEQF,TRBJ2-1,TRBD1,TRBV28
ASSIGAGGSGANVLT,TRBJ2-6,-,TRBV19
ASSSGAGWGSYNEQF,TRBJ2-1,-,TRBV7-8
AISEAEAYEQY,TRBJ2-7,-,TRBV10-3
AWSVGDQPQH,TRBJ1-5,-,TRBV30
ASSLITTLGDSYNEQF,TRBJ2-1,-,TRBV5-6
ASSVGLAQKQF,TRBJ2-1,TRBD2,TRBV6-4
ASSLRTGGSYEQY,TRBJ2-7,TRBD1,TRBV28
ASKGDNLGQTLTYEQY,TRBJ2-7,TRBD1,TRBV28
ASSVLLGGGSNQPQH,TRBJ1-5,-,TRBV19
ASSYTGVETQY,TRBJ2-5,TRBD1,TRBV18
ASSMSLAGLRGVGELF,TRBJ2-2,TRBD2,TRBV19
ASSFLGQGVAQPQH,TRBJ1-5,TRBD1,TRBV7-8
AWSGRDRRFTGELF,TRBJ2-2,-,TRBV30
ASGSLTRTSTDTQY,TRBJ2-3,-,TRBV28
AWTASGAHYGYT,TRBJ1-2,-,TRBV30
ASSRTQAF,TRBJ1-1,-,TRBV6-6
AWNEEPSFAEGGGETQY,TRBJ2-5,-,TRBV30
ASSKVRVMNDKLF,TRBJ1-4,-,TRBV21-1
ASSPDRWGTGELF,TRBJ2-2,TRBD1,TRBV27
ARITGDRANYGYT,TRBJ1-2,TRBD1,TRBV5-3
ASSRDGDYGYT,TRBJ1-2,-,TRBV30
ASSIGGFAGEAF,TRBJ1-1,-,TRBV19
ASSETGLGTDTQY,TRBJ2-3,-,TRBV2
ASSASGTSGETQY,TRBJ2-5,TRBD2,TRBV19
ASSASQQGWDNSPLH,TRBJ1-6,-,TRBV9
ASSPKLAGYEQY,TRBJ2-7,TRBD2,TRBV7-9
ASSNPGQGAPYEQY,TRBJ2-7,TRBD1,TRBV25-1
ASSPGREHNEQF,TRBJ2-1,-,TRBV7-7
ASSLQMGGAVNNEQF,TRBJ2-1,-,TRBV27
ASSPPGGSNEQF,TRBJ2-1,-,TRBV5-4
ASSPGERAGETQY,TRBJ2-5,-,TRBV7-9
AWGKVNYEQF,-,-,TRBV30
ASSLGTGGDYGYT,TRBJ1-2,TRBD1,TRBV27
ASISPPAGRSTDTQY,TRBJ2-3,-,TRBV28
SASLDTEAF,TRBJ1-1,-,TRBV20-1
ASNVPQSHNSPLH,TRBJ1-6,-,TRBV7-2
ASSQVAGRDTQY,TRBJ2-3,TRBD2,TRBV4-1
ASSLVAFGIQY,TRBJ2-4,-,TRBV11-2
ASSLAPGTSSGEDTEAF,TRBJ1-1,-,TRBV5-1
ASSQGVDYNEQF,TRBJ2-1,TRBD1,TRBV28
ASSLRLAGEAYNEQF,TRBJ2-1,TRBD2,TRBV7-3
SARDRNEQF,TRBJ2-1,-,TRBV20-1
ASREGFTDTQY,TRBJ2-3,-,TRBV6-5
ASRFSRSGYEQF,TRBJ2-1,-,TRBV5-6
ASSQTGTGAYEQY,TRBJ2-7,TRBD1,TRBV2
ASSAGGERGANEQF,TRBJ2-1,TRBD2,TRBV6-4
ASSRERLAGDPGELF,TRBJ2-2,TRBD2,TRBV14
ASSWGQGSSYEQY,TRBJ2-7,TRBD1,TRBV5-5
ASSSRLGLAGDNEQF,TRBJ2-1,TRBD2,TRBV7-6